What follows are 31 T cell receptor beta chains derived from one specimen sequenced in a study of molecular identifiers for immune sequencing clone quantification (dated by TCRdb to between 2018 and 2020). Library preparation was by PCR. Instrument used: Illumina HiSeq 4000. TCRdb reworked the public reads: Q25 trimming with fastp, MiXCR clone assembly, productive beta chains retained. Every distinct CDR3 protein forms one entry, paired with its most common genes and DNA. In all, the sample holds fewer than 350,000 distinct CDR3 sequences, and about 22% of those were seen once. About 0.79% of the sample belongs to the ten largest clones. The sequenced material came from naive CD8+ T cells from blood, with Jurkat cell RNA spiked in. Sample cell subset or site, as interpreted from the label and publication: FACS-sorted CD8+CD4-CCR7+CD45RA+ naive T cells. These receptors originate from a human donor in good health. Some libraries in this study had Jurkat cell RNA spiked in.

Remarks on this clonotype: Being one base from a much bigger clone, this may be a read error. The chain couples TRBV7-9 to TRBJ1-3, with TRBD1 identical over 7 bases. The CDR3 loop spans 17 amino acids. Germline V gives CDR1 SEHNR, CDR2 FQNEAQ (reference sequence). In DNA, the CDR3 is TGTGCCAGCATCGATTACACGGGACAGAACTCTGGAAACACCACATATTTT. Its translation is CASIDYTGQNSGNTTYF.

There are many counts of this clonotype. This CDR3 reads CASSVAGAYNEQFF. CDR3 nucleotides: TGTGCCAGCAGCGTAGCGGGAGCCTACAATGAGCAGTTCTTC. The J gene is TRBJ2-1, the V gene TRBV11-3; 9 nucleotides align to TRBD2. Germline CDR1 is SGHNT and CDR2 is YENEEA. CDR3 length: 14 residues. The junction had 1 base not matched to a gene; V was cut back by 5 bases and J by 2 bases. Together with reference TRBV11-3 and TRBJ2-1, the CDR3 gives the full variable domain: EAGVVQSPRYKIIEKKQPVAFWCNPISGHNTLYWYLQNLGQGPELLIRYENEEAVDDSQLPKDRFSAERLKGVDSTLKIQPAELGDSAVYLCASSVAGAYNEQFFGPGTRLTVL.

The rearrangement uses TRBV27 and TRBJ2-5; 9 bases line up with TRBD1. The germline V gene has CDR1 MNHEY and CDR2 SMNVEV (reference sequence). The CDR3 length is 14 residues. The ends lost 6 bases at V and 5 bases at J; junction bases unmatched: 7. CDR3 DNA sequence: TGTGCCAGCAGGGGACAGGGAGCGAGGGAGACCCAGTACTTC. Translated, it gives CASRGQGARETQYF.

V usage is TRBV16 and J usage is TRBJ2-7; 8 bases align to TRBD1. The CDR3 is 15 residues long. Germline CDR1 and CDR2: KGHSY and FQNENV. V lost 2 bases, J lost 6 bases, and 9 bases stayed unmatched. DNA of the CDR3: TGTGCCAGCAGCCAAAGTGGACAGGGTCTTTCCGAGCAGTACTTC. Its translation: CASSQSGQGLSEQYF.

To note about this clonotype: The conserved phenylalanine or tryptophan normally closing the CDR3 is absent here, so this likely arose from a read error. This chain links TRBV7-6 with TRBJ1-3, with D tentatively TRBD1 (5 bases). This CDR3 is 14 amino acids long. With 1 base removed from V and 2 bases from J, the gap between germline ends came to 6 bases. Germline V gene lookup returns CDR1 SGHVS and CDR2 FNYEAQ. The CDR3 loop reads CASSLGGTGNTIYL. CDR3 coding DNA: TGTGCCAGCAGCTTAGGGGGCACTGGAAACACCATATATCTT.

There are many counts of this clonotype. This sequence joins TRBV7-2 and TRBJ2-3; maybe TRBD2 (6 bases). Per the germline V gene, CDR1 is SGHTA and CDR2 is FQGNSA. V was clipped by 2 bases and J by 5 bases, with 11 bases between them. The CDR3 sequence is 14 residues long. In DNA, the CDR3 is TGTGCCAGCAGCTTATGGACTAATCAAGATACGCAGTATTTT. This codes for CASSLWTNQDTQYF. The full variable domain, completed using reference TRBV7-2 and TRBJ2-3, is GAGVSQSPSNKVTEKGKDVELRCDPISGHTALYWYRQSLGQGLEFLIYFQGNSAPDKSGLPSDRFSAERTGGSVSTLTIQRTQQEDSAVYLCASSLWTNQDTQYFGPGTRLTVL.

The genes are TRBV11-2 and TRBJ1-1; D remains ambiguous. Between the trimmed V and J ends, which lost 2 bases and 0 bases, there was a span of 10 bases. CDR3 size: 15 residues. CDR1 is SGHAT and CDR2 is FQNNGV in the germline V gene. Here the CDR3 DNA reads TGTGCCAGCAGCTTATCCAGGACCATGAACACTGAAGCTTTCTTT. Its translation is CASSLSRTMNTEAFF.

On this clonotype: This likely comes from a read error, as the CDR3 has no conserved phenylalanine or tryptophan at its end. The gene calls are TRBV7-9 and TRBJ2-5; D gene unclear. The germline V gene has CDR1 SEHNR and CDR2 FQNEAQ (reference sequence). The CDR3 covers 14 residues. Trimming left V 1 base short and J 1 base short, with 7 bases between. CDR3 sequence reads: CASSLVAPQETQYI. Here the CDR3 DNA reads TGTGCCAGCAGCTTAGTGGCTCCCCAAGAGACCCAGTACATC.

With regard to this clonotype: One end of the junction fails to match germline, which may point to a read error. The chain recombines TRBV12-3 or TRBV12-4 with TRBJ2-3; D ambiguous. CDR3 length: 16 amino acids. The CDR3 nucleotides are TGTGCCAGCAGTTTAAGGCAGGTTGTAAGCACAGATAGGCAGTATTTT. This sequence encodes CASSLRQVVSTDRQYF.

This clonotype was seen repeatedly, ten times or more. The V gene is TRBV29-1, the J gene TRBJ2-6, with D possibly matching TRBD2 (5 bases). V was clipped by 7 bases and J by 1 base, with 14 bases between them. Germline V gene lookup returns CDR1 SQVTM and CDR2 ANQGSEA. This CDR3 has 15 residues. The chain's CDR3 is CSAVGLESGANVLTF. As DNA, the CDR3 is TGCAGCGCCGTAGGACTGGAATCTGGGGCCAACGTCCTGACTTTC. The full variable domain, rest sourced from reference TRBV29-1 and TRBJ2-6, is SAVISQKPSRDICQRGTSLTIQCQVDSQVTMMFWYRQQPGQSLTLIATANQGSEATYESGFVIDKFPISRPNLTFSTLTVSNMSPEDSSIYLCSAVGLESGANVLTFGAGSRLTVL.

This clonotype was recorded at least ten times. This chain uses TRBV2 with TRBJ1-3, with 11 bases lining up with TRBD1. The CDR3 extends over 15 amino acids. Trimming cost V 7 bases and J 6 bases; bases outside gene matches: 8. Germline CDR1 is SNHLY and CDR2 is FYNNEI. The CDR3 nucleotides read TGTGCCAGCACCGAGGACAGGGGGCCCCTAAACACCATATATTTT. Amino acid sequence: CASTEDRGPLNTIYF.

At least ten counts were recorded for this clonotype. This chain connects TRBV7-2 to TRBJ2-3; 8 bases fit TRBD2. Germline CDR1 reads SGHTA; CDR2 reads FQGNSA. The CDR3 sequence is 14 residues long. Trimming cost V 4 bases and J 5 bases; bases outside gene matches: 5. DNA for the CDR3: TGTGCCAGCAGCTCGGGACTAGAAATAGATACGCAGTATTTT. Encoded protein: CASSSGLEIDTQYF.

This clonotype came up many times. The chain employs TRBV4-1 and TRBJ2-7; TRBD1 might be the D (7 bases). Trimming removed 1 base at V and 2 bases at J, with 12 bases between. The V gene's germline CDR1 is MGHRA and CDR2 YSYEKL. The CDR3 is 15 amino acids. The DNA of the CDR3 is TGCGCCAGCAGCCAAGGCGGGACAGTAGCCTACGAGCAGTACTTC. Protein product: CASSQGGTVAYEQYF.

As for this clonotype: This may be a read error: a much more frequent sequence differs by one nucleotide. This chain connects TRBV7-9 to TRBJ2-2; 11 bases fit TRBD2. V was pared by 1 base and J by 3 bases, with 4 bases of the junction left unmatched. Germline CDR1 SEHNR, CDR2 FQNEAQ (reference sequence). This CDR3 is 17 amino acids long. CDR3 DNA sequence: TGTGCCAGCAGCTTAGAGACTAGCGGGATATACACCGGGGAGCTGTTTTTT. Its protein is CASSLETSGIYTGELFF. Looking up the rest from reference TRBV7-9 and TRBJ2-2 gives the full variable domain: DTGVSQNPRHKITKRGQNVTFRCDPISEHNRLYWYRQTLGQGPEFLTYFQNEAQLEKSRLLSDRFSAERPKGSFSTLEIQRTEQGDSAMYLCASSLETSGIYTGELFFGEGSRLTVL.

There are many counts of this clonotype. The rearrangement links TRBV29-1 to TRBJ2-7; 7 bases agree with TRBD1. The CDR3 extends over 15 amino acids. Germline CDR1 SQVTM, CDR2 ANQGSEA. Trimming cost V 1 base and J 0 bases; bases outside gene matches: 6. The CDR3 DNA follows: TGCAGCGTTGAAGTCCCGGGACAGAGCTCCTACGAGCAGTACTTC. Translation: CSVEVPGQSSYEQYF.

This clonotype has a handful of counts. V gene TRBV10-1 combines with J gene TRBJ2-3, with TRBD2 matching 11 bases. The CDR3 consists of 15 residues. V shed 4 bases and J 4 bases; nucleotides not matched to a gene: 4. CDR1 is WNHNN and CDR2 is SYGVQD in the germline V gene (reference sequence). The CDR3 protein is CASSALAGGADTQYF. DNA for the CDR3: TGCGCCAGCAGTGCCTTAGCGGGGGGGGCAGATACGCAGTATTTT.

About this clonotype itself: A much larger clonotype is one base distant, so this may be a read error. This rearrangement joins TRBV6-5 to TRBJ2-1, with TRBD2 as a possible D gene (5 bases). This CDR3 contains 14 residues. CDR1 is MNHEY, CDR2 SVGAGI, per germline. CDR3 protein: CASSPSPWNNEQLF. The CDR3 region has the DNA TGTGCCAGCAGCCCTAGCCCGTGGAACAATGAGCAGCTCTTC.

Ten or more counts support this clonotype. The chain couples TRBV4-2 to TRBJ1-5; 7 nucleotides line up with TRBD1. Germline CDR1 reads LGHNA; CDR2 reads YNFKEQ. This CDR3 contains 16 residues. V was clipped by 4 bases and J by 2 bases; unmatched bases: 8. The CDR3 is CASSLSTGEGNQPQHF. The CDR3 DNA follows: TGTGCCAGCAGCCTATCAACAGGGGAGGGCAATCAGCCCCAGCATTTT.

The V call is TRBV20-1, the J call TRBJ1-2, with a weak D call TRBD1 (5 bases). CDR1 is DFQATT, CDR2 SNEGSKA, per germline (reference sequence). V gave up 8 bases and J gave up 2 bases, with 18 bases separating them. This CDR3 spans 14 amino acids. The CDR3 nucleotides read TGCAGTTCCCAGCCCCACGGGGGAAACTATGGCTACACCTTC. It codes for CSSQPHGGNYGYTF.

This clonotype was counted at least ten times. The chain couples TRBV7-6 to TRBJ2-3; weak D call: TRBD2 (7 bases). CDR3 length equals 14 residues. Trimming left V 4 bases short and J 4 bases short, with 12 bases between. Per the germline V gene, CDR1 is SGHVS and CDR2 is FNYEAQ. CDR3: CASSSLGGADTQYF. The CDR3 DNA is TGTGCCAGCAGCTCGCTAGGGGGGGCAGATACGCAGTATTTT. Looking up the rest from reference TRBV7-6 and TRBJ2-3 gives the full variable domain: GAGVSQSPRYKVTKRGQDVALRCDPISGHVSLYWYRQALGQGPEFLTYFNYEAQQDKSGLPNDRFSAERPEGSISTLTIQRTEQRDSAMYRCASSSLGGADTQYFGPGTRLTVL.

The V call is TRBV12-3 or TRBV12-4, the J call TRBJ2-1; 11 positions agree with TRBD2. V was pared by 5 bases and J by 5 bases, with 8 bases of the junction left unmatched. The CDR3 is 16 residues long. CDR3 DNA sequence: TGTGCCAGCAGTCCCAGAGGGACTAGCGGTAACAATGAGCAGTTCTTC. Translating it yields CASSPRGTSGNNEQFF.

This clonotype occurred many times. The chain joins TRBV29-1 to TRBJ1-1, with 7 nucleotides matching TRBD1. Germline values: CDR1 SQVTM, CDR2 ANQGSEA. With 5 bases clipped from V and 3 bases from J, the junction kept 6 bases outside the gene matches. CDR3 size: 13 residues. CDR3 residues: CSVQGGVHTEAFF. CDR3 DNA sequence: TGCAGCGTTCAGGGGGGGGTGCACACTGAAGCTTTCTTT.

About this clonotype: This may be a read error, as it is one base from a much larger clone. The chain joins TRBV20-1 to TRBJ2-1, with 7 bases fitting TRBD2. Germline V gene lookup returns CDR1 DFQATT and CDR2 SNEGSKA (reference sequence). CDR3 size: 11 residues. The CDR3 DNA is TGCAGTGCTGTTAGCGGGTATGAGCAGCTCTTC. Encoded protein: CSAVSGYEQLF.

CDR3 in amino acids: CASRAGQDRKETQYF. For the CDR3, the DNA is TGTGCCAGCAGGGCGGGACAGGACAGGAAAGAGACCCAGTACTTC. The J gene is TRBJ2-5, the V gene TRBV12-3 or TRBV12-4; 8 nucleotides agree with TRBD1. V dropped 6 bases and J dropped 3; count of bases not matched to a gene: 9. This CDR3 has 15 amino acids.

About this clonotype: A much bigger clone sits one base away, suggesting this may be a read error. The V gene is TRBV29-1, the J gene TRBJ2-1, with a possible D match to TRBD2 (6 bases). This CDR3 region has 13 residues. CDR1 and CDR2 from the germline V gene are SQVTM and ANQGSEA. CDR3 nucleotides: TGCAGCGCAGATAGGGCGGACTACGATGAGCAGTTCTTC. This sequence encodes CSADRADYDEQFF.

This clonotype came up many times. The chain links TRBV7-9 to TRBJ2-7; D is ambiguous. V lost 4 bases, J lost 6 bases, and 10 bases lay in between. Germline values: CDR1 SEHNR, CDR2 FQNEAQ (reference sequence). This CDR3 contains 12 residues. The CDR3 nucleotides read TGTGCCAGCAGCTACAGTGTTGGCGAGCAGTACTTC. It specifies CASSYSVGEQYF.

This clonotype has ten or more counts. CDR3 DNA: TGTGCCAGCAGCTTGTTTGGGAGCCCCAACGAGCAGTACTTC. The encoded protein is CASSLFGSPNEQYF. This chain connects TRBV5-4 to TRBJ2-7, with D perhaps matching TRBD2 (5 bases). Trimming left V 1 base short and J 5 bases short, with 13 bases between. Germline V gene lookup returns CDR1 SGHNT and CDR2 YYREEE (reference sequence). The CDR3 is 14 residues long.

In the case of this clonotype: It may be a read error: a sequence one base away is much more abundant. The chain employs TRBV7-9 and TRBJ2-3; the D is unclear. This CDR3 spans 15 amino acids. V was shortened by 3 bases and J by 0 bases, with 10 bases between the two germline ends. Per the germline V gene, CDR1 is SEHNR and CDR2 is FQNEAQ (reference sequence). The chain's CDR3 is CASSFIIGSTDTQYF. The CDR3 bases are TGTGCCAGCAGCTTTATAATCGGGAGCACAGATACGCAGTATTTT.

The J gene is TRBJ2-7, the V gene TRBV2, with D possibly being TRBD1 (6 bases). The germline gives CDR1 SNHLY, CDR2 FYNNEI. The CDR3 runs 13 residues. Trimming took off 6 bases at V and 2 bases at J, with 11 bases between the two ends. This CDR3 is CASRWTETYEQYF. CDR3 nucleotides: TGTGCCAGCAGGTGGACAGAAACCTACGAGCAGTACTTC.

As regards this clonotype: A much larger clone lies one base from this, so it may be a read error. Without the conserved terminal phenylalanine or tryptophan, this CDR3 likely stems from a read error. The CDR3 is CASSTILAGVLADTQYL. The DNA for the CDR3 is TGTGCCAGCAGTACCATACTAGCGGGGGTTCTTGCAGATACGCAGTATTTG. J is TRBJ2-3 and V is TRBV12-3 or TRBV12-4, with 11 bases matching TRBD2. The CDR3 runs 17 residues. V shed 5 bases, J shed 4 bases, and the junction held 11 bases outside the gene matches.

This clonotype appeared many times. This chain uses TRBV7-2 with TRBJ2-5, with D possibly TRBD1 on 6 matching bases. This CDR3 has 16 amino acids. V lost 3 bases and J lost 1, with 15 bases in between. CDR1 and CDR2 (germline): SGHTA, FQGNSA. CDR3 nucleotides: TGTGCCAGCAGCTTGTATTTCGGACAGCCCCAAGAGACCCAGTACTTC. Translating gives CASSLYFGQPQETQYF.